This T cell receptor (beta chain) is from a study of chemoradiotherapy in HPV16-positive cancers. Findings and caveats of the study: Candidate HPV-specific clones and E7-related TCR motifs grew in tumor during treatment. Functional assays defining HPV-specific T cells used only a couple of HPV16-positive patients.

Clones were read by immunoSEQ multiplex PCR, and TCRdb kept only the in-frame ones, dropping some. The sample has some 1,300 clones; about 90% are singletons. CDR1 and CDR2 from the germline V gene are LNHDA and SQIVND (reference sequence). The CDR3 is 15 residues long. V shed 4 bases and J 3 bases; nucleotides not matched to a gene: 2. A remark on this clone: Antigen specificity is unknown.

This receptor was obtained from a human donor with HPV-associated anogenital cancer. J is TRBJ2-1 and V is TRBV19; 11 positions agree with TRBD2. The sequencing here drew on tumor tissue, taken from a patient who underwent chemoradiotherapy. The CDR3 DNA is TGTGCCAGTAGTACGGGACTAGCGGACTACAATGAGCAGTTCTTC. Translation gives CASSTGLADYNEQFF.